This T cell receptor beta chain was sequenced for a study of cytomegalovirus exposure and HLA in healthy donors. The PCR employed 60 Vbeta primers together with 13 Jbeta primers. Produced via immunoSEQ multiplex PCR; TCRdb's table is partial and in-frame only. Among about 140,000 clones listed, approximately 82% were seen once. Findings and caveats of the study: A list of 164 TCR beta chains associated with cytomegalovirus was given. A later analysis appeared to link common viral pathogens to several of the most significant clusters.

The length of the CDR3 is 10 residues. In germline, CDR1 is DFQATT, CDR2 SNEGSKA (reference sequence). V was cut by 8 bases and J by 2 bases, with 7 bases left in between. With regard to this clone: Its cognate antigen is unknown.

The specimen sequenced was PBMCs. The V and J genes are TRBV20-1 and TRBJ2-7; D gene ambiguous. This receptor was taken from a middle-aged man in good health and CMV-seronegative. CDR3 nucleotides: TGCAGTCCGGTAACCTACGAGCAGTACTTC. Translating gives CSPVTYEQYF.